A selection of T cell receptor beta chains follows, all from one sample in a study of cytomegalovirus exposure and HLA in healthy donors. Only in-frame clones appear in the TCRdb table, and some are missing; sequencing was by immunoSEQ multiplex PCR. Seen here are about 43,000 clones, around 85% observed once, and the top ten hold 2.7%. The sample consisted of PBMCs. These receptors all stem from a man aged 50-60 years in good health and CMV-seronegative. CDR3s include the opening cysteine and the closing phenylalanine or tryptophan. A D gene is named only where the DNA matches it firmly.

d_gene | j_gene | v_gene | CDR3aa
TRBD2 | TRBJ2-3 | TRBV7-9 | CASSRPTPGGRFITDTQYF
TRBD1 | TRBJ1-4 | TRBV25-1 | CASSPRDRFNEKLFF
- | TRBJ1-2 | TRBV6-5 | CASRSWGRSEGYTF
TRBD2 | TRBJ2-1 | TRBV7-9 | CASSSLGSSGGSYNEQFF
TRBD1 | TRBJ2-7 | TRBV5-1 | CASFPWGQRLYEQYF
- | TRBJ2-5 | TRBV5-1 | CASSAIPATAQETQYF
- | TRBJ2-3 | TRBV5-1 | CASSLGQTGLSTDTQYF
TRBD1 | TRBJ1-1 | TRBV19 | CASSPGKGGRTNTEAFF
TRBD1 | TRBJ1-3 | TRBV2 | CASSEGRGNSGNTIYF
- | TRBJ2-5 | TRBV9 | CASSVGQAGETQYF